This T cell receptor beta chain was sequenced in a study of shared clonotypes between healthy human individuals. As defined, naive CD8 cells were CD45RO-negative and positively selected for CCR7, with terminally differentiated effector memory CD45RA+ cells excluded. The data were produced by immunoSEQ multiplex PCR, yet TCRdb's version contains in-frame clones alone and is incomplete. The sample records about 700,000 clones, about 91% being singletons. Study conclusions and caveats: The expectation was that sequencing depth would affect clonotype sharing among donors.

CDR3 length: 17 residues. In the case of this clone: What it recognizes is unknown.

This rearrangement joins TRBV21-1 to TRBJ1-2; TRBD1 reflects the table's D call only, with no check against the DNA. TRBV21-1 is annotated as a pseudogene. The clonotype originates from a man in his thirties or forties in good health. The sequenced material came from naive CD8+ T cells sorted from blood. CDR3 in amino acids: CASRPAGRGKGDYGYTF. For the CDR3, the DNA is TGTGCCAGCAGACCCGCTGGCAGGGGGAAAGGGGACTATGGCTACACCTTC.